This is a list of T cell receptor beta chains from one sample in a study of CD8+ T cells in alopecia areata. Only in-frame clones appear in the TCRdb table, and some are missing; sequencing was by immunoSEQ multiplex PCR. The sample lists approximately 300,000 clones; roughly 64% were seen once. The material was CD4+ T cells sorted from blood, obtained at week 24, from a patient treated with tofacitinib. The receptors originated from a human donor with alopecia areata. CDR3s include the opening cysteine and the closing phenylalanine or tryptophan. The order of the fields is clone size, V gene, CDR3 protein. Rows give clone size only sometimes, using once, few, many, or a class for an expanded clone.

>.|TRBV30
CAWSRHSNTEAFF
>once|TRBV19
CASTLTSGGETQYF
>.|TRBV4-1
CASSQVGQGNTGELFF
>.|TRBV29-1
CSVVTGVGNSPLHF
>once|TRBV4-3
CASSVSRGLNIQYF
>.|TRBV30
CAWRGPGKETQYF
>.|TRBV6-5
CASSYRQAQETQYF
>.|TRBV28
CASSLQGLGAGYTF
>.|TRBV30
CAWSTGPGHYEQYF
>few|TRBV6-1
CASSDEPPDTQYF
>few|TRBV29-1
CSVEVSNFQGRYEQYF
>few|TRBV2
CASSVDRDSYEQYF
>.|TRBV7-2
CASSLNRDPLWYEQYF
>.|TRBV4-1
CASSQDLREAFF
>.|TRBV4-1
CASSQTSSGANVLTF
>.|TRBV15
CASSRDWAYQETQYF
>.|TRBV5-4
CASSLETSGGQETQYF
>.|TRBV28
CASNSRADTQYF
>.|TRBV7-2
CASSLARYPDTQYF
>few|TRBV29-1
CSVERQDPDTQYF
>.|TRBV5-6
CASTDLGQNEQFF
>.|TRBV29-1
CSVETHSGNTIYF
>.|TRBV29-1
CSVEDDSGGQETQYF
>.|TRBV7-9
CASSGDGGLRHEQYF
>few|TRBV7-2
CASSLAASYEQYF
>.|TRBV5-6
CASSRDLNTEAFF
>.|TRBV27
CASSSGPSGNIQYF
>.|TRBV7-2
CASSLTGDSGNTIYF
>.|TRBV7-2
CASSLERGLAKNIQYF
>.|TRBV6-4
CASSPEMGNTEAFF
>.|TRBV23-1
CASSQSNWPLFTDTQYF
>.|TRBV7-2
CASSPPGPVQYF
>.|TRBV4-1
CASSHGGTSGANTGELFF
>few|TRBV5-1
CASSFPDRATEAFF
>few|TRBV29-1
CSVQGTGSTDTQYF
>.|TRBV7-8
CASSSTFRDQPQHF
>.|TRBV7-2
CASSLGQPRNQPQHF